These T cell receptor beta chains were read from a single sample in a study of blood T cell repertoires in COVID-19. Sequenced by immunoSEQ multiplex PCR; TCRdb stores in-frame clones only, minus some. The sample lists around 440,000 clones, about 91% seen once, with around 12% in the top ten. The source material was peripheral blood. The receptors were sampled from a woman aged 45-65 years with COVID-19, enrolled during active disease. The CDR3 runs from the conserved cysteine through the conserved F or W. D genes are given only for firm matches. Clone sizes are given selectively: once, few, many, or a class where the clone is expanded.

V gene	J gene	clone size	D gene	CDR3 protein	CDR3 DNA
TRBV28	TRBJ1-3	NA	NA	CASTYGSSGNTIYF	TGTGCCAGCACCTACGGGAGCTCTGGAAACACCATATATTTT
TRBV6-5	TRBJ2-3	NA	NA	CASSYSTRADTQYF	TGTGCCAGCAGTTACTCGACCAGGGCAGATACGCAGTATTTT
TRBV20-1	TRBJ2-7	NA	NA	CSATRGDEQYF	TGCAGTGCTACCAGGGGGGACGAGCAGTACTTC
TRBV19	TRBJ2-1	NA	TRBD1	CASTLVPGGSYNEQFF	TGTGCCAGTACCTTAGTCCCAGGGGGCTCCTACAATGAGCAGTTCTTC
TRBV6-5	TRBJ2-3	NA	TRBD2	CEGLDNADTQYF	TGCGAGGGACTAGACAACGCAGATACGCAGTATTTT
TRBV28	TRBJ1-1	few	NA	CASSLILGGTEAFF	TGTGCCAGCAGTTTAATCCTCGGGGGCACTGAAGCTTTCTTT
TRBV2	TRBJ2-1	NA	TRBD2	CASRERGGLNEQFF	TGTGCCAGCAGAGAGCGGGGGGGCCTCAATGAGCAGTTCTTC
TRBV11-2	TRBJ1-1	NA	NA	CASSLGTGGLSAFF	TGTGCCAGCAGTTTGGGTACGGGGGGACTATCAGCTTTCTTT
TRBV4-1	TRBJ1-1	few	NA	CASSQDRRGEAFF	TGCGCCAGCAGCCAAGATCGCAGGGGTGAAGCTTTCTTT
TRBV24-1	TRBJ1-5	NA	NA	CATSDLRVDQPQHF	TGTGCCACCAGTGATTTGCGAGTAGATCAGCCCCAGCATTTT
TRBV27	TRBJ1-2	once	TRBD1	CASTQAGGGGYTF	TGTGCCAGCACCCAGGCAGGGGGCGGTGGCTACACCTTC
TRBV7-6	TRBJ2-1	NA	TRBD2	CASSLGLSGTSYNEQFF	TGTGCCAGCAGCTTAGGCCTTAGCGGGACCTCCTACAATGAGCAGTTCTTC
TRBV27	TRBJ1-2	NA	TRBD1	CASSLHRGTYGYTF	TGTGCCAGCAGTTTACACAGGGGGACCTATGGCTACACCTTC
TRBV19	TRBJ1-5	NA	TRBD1	CASSTTGGRNQPQHF	TGTGCCAGTAGTACGACAGGGGGACGCAATCAGCCCCAGCATTTT
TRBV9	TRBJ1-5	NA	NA	CASSVFRGTGPQHF	TGTGCCAGCAGCGTCTTCCGCGGCACGGGGCCCCAGCATTTT
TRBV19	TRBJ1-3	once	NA	CASSMGTLFSGNTIYF	TGTGCCAGTAGTATGGGGACTCTCTTCTCTGGAAACACCATATATTTT
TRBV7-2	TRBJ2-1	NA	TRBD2	CASSLVAGGNNEQFF	TGTGCCAGCAGCTTAGTGGCGGGGGGGAACAATGAGCAGTTCTTC
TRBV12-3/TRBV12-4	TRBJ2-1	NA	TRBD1	CASSLATGNEQFF	TGTGCCAGCAGTCTGGCGACAGGGAATGAGCAGTTCTTC
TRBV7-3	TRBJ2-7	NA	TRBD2	CASSLGGERTYEQYF	TGTGCCAGCAGCTTAGGGGGGGAAAGGACCTACGAGCAGTACTTC
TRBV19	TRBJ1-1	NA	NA	CASSAQGRKDTEAFF	TGTGCCAGTAGTGCACAGGGTAGGAAGGACACTGAAGCTTTCTTT
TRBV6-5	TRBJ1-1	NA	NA	CASSRTALNTEAFF	TGTGCCAGCAGTCGGACAGCCCTGAACACTGAAGCTTTCTTT
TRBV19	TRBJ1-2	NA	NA	CASSMSSVDNYGYTF	TGTGCCAGTAGTATGTCCAGCGTAGATAATTATGGCTACACCTTC
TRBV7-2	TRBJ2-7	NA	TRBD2	CASSSGGGTNEQYF	TGTGCCAGCAGCTCCGGCGGGGGTACCAACGAGCAGTACTTC
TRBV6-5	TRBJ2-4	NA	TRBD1	CASSPGQGRGNIQYF	TGTGCCAGCAGTCCAGGACAGGGAAGGGGCAACATTCAGTACTTC
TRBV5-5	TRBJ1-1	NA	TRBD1	CASSLAGRDRGPEAFF	TGTGCCAGCAGCTTGGCTGGGAGGGACAGGGGTCCTGAAGCTTTCTTT
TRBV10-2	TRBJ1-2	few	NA	CASMSLEDGYTF	TGCGCCAGCATGTCTCTTGAGGATGGCTACACCTTC
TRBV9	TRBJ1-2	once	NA	CASSVGPGGYTF	TGTGCCAGCAGCGTTGGACCGGGGGGCTACACCTTC
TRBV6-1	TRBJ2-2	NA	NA	CASSEQDLITGELFF	TGTGCCAGCAGTGAACAGGACTTGATCACCGGGGAGCTGTTTTTT
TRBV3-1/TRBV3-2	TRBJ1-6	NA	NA	CASSLRGRVNSPLHF	TGTGCCAGCAGCCTAAGGGGCAGGGTGAATTCACCCCTCCACTTT
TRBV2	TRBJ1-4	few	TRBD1	CASRAGQGGQKLFF	TGTGCCAGCAGGGCGGGACAGGGAGGTCAAAAACTGTTTTTT
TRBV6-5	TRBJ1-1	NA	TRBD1	CASSYLDRAAEAFF	TGTGCCAGCAGTTACCTGGACAGGGCAGCTGAAGCTTTCTTT
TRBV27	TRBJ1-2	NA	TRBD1	CASAVGQGFGYTF	TGTGCCAGCGCGGTGGGACAGGGGTTCGGCTACACCTTC
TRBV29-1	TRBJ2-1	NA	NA	CSVEDGRGEQFF	TGCAGCGTTGAAGATGGCCGGGGTGAGCAGTTCTTC
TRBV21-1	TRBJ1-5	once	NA	CASSSRDKGGRPRDQPQHF	TGTGCCAGCAGCTCCCGAGATAAAGGGGGTAGGCCGAGGGATCAGCCCCAGCATTTT
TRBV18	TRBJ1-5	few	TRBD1	CASSPTGGNQPQHF	TGTGCCAGCTCACCTACAGGGGGCAATCAGCCCCAGCATTTT
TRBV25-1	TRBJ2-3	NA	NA	CASTLPTGRGTDTQYF	TGTGCCAGCACCCTACCAACAGGGAGGGGCACAGATACGCAGTATTTT
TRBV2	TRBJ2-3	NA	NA	CASSDGGGADTQYF	TGTGCCAGCAGTGATGGGGGGGGCGCGGATACGCAGTATTTT
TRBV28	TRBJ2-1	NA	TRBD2	CASSLGGGYNEQFF	TGTGCCAGCAGTTTGGGCGGGGGTTACAATGAGCAGTTCTTC
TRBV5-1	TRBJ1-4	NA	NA	CASSLGSRTDEKLFF	TGCGCCAGCAGCTTGGGGTCCAGGACAGATGAAAAACTGTTTTTT
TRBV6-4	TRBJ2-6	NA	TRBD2	CASRRGVWHGANVLTF	TGTGCCAGCCGCCGGGGGGTATGGCATGGGGCCAACGTCCTGACTTTC
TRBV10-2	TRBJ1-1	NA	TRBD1	CASRTGTVNFF	TGCGCCAGCAGGACAGGGACCGTGAATTTCTTT
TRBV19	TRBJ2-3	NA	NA	CASSNFAGTDTQYF	TGTGCCAGTAGTAACTTTGCCGGCACAGATACGCAGTATTTT
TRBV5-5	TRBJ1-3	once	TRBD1	CASSLTTRGLENTIYF	TGTGCCAGCAGCCTTACCACCAGGGGGCTAGAAAACACCATATATTTT
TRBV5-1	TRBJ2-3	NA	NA	CASSLGQADTQYF	TGCGCCAGCAGCTTGGGGCAGGCAGATACGCAGTATTTT
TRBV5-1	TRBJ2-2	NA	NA	CASRGAQANTGELFF	TGCGCCAGCAGGGGGGCCCAGGCGAACACCGGGGAGCTGTTTTTT
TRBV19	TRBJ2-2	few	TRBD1	CASTLTDLAGTGESGELFF	TGTGCCAGTACCCTCACTGACCTCGCGGGGACAGGGGAATCCGGGGAGCTGTTTTTT
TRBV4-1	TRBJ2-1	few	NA	CASSPGLLNEQFF	TGCGCCAGCAGCCCGGGACTTCTCAATGAGCAGTTCTTC
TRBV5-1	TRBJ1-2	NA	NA	CASSRSDYGYTF	TGCGCCAGCAGCCGCAGTGACTATGGCTACACCTTC
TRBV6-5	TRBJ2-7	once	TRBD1	CASSYLGQGADEQYF	TGTGCCAGCAGTTACTTGGGACAGGGAGCGGACGAGCAGTACTTC
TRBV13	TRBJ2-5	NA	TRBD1	CASSLEPQGARETQYF	TGTGCCAGCAGCTTAGAACCGCAGGGGGCAAGGGAGACCCAGTACTTC
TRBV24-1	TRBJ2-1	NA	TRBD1	CATSDSGTGGYYEQFF	TGTGCCACCAGTGATTCCGGGACAGGGGGGTACTATGAGCAGTTCTTC
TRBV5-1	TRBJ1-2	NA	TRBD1	CASTPEPGQRRGGYTF	TGCGCCAGCACCCCGGAGCCGGGACAGAGGCGAGGGGGCTACACCTTC
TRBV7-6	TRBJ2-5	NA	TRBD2	CASSPMGLAGGQETQYF	TGTGCCAGCAGCCCAATGGGACTAGCGGGGGGGCAAGAGACCCAGTACTTC
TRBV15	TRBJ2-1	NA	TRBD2	CATSREAGLVKNEQFF	TGTGCCACCAGCAGAGAGGCGGGACTAGTAAAGAATGAGCAGTTCTTC
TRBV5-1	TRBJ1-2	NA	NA	CASSLERGGRPSGYTF	TGCGCCAGCAGCTTGGAGCGGGGTGGGCGACCCAGTGGCTACACCTTC
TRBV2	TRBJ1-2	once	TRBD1	CASRGGQAPNYGYTF	TGTGCCAGCAGAGGGGGACAGGCTCCTAACTATGGCTACACCTTC
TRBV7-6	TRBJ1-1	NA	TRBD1	CASSLTGKNTEAFF	TGTGCCAGCAGCTTGACAGGGAAAAACACTGAAGCTTTCTTT
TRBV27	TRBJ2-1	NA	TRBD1	CASKRGLNNEQFF	TGTGCCAGCAAGAGGGGGCTGAACAATGAGCAGTTCTTC
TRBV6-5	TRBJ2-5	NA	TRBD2	CASSYSGGQETQYF	TGTGCCAGCAGTTACAGCGGGGGGCAAGAGACCCAGTACTTC
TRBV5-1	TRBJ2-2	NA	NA	CASKDGGNTGELFF	TGCGCCAGCAAAGACGGGGGGAACACCGGGGAGCTGTTTTTT